This record looks at one T cell receptor (beta chain) sequence and its context. Its specificity is not known. No conserved phenylalanine or tryptophan ends this CDR3, so it is likely a read error. The data originate from a study of post-analysis software for immune sequencing data. The study, taken as a whole, reports: The study found TRBV5-6, TRBV5-1 and TRBV20-1 among a handful of TRBV segments more frequent in patients than controls.

Germline CDR1 reads SGDLS; CDR2 reads YYNGEE. The length of the CDR3 is 16 residues. Unmatched junction bases numbered 9, after V lost 4 bases and J lost 4 bases. Presence of unique molecular identifiers characterized the TCR beta cDNA libraries. TCRdb independently ran MiXCR on the PCR reads; one entry per CDR3 protein. The profile shows about 430,000 distinct CDR3 sequences, approximately 37% of them singletons. What was sequenced was blood. The chain carries TRBV9 and TRBJ2-1; 9 bases line up with TRBD1. The clonotype originates from a girl aged 2-10 years with multiple sclerosis. CDR3 sequence reads: CASSPLTGGSYNEQFL. The CDR3 region has the DNA TGTGCCAGCAGCCCCTTAACAGGGGGCTCGTACAATGAGCAGTTCCTC.